Detailed here is one TCR beta chain. There are many counts of this clonotype. It has no known antigen specificity. Base-call qualities are not available, and no considerably larger clone is one nucleotide away. This entry is derived from a study of T cells in Graves' hyperthyroidism and ophthalmopathy (dated by TCRdb to about 2019). General notes on the study: Peripheral blood was sampled at the time of initial diagnosis, prior to any treatment. TCR Vbeta CDR3 sequencing of approximately 140 peripheral blood samples (over 40 ophthalmopathy, 75 to 80 hyperthyroidism and about 17 progressor patients) is reported in the paper. To identify distinguishing TCR V-J signatures, a discovery cohort of about 100 patients was used, comprising fewer than 45 with Graves' ophthalmopathy and 57 with stable Graves' hyperthyroidism. The 75 to 100 discovery patients were divided at random into training and test sets in a 7:3 ratio. Prospective prediction of ophthalmopathy was tested in an independent validation cohort consisting of 18 to 20 hyperthyroidism patients and approximately 16 patients who later progressed to ophthalmopathy. Following sampling, methimazole starting at 30 mg daily was given to hyperthyroidism patients, and high-dose intravenous methylprednisolone was given to ophthalmopathy patients. Thyroid tissue and blood T-cell repertoires from six or seven Graves' hyperthyroidism patients were also compared in the study. Overall study results and their limits: No statistical method was used to fix the sample size in advance, and group allocation was not hidden from the investigators. In cross-validation, a model built on a 13 V-J signature told ophthalmopathy apart from stable hyperthyroidism with 87.88% sensitivity and approximately 84% specificity, and in testing the same model reached 80%/75%. In validation, progression to ophthalmopathy was predicted by the model with around 71% sensitivity and 72.22% specificity, a median of about 6.4 months before onset. Most expanded thyroid clonotypes (frequency above 0.001) were also detected in blood, suggesting blood repertoires may reflect thyroid immune responses.

Amplification of TCR beta CDR3 regions was carried out from RNA transcripts. A first-round RT-PCR of the TCR CDR3 used the HTBI primer set with the Qiagen OneStep RT-PCR kit. Libraries were constructed in a second round of multiplex PCR, after which size selection and purification were performed. Paired-end sequencing of the libraries was performed with 100 bp reads on an Illumina HiSeq2000. Turning to the authors' computational methods: Raw data were processed with SOAPnuke, discarding reads with adapters, uncalled bases, mean Phred below 15, or no exact constant-primer or identifier match. High-quality paired reads were merged with COPE v1.2.5, and unique nucleotide sequences were defined as clonotypes. Clonotypes were aligned to IMGT TRBV, TRBD and TRBJ reference segments using MiTCR v1.1. Analysis was restricted to V-J combinations with a frequency above 0.0001, which covered over 98% of repertoires. A TCS score was defined as the ratio between F50 (clonal expansion) and ExV (chaos), using BLOSUM62-based TCRdist between CDR3 peptides within each V-J. Welch's t-statistics and random forest reduced roughly 530 V-J features to about 13, which were used in a naive Bayes classifier (R e1071). In TCRdb, the public reads were trimmed at Q25 with fastp and aligned with MiXCR, with productive beta chains retained. Identical CDR3 protein sequences are pooled into one entry, listed with their most common genes and DNA. TCRdb's processing, not the study's, gives the V and J calls here. The sample table records around 110,000 distinct CDR3 sequences; roughly 15% of these occur just once. The ten largest clones add up to 42% of the sample.

V was cut back by 1 base and J by 0 bases, leaving a gap of 7 bases between them. From a lookup of the germline V gene (reference sequence), CDR1 and CDR2 are DFQATT and SNEGSKA. Spanning cysteine to phenylalanine, the CDR3 consists of 14 amino acids. Only CDR3 DNA remains: 42 bases, in frame from the first base. Stable Graves' hyperthyroidism was defined as the absence of progression to ophthalmopathy over 18 months of follow-up. Hyperthyroidism patients were aged 18 to 65 years and newly diagnosed, with disease duration of less than 2 months. Patients with uncontrolled infections, other autoimmune diseases, pregnancy or lactation were excluded. Diagnoses relied on clinical symptoms, serum thyroxine and TRAb, thyroid ultrasound and orbital computed tomography. PBMCs were isolated from 10 ml of fresh peripheral blood by Ficoll-Paque density gradient centrifugation. Trizol reagent was used to extract total RNA, and RNA quality was then checked on an Agilent 2100 Bioanalyzer.

The TCR comes from a woman aged 45-65 years with Graves' hyperthyroidism. The specimen sequenced was blood. This receptor chain uses TRBV20-1 and TRBJ2-1, with the D gene not confidently named. The CDR3 in this case is CSARAGSSYNEQFF. The nucleotide sequence reads TGCAGTGCTAGAGCGGGCAGCTCCTACAATGAGCAGTTCTTC.